This TCR beta chain was sequenced for a study of blood T cell repertoires in COVID-19. For the study at large: T cells, B-cell-depleted T cells, or PBMCs supplied cDNA or gDNA.

Germline CDR1 reads SNHLY; CDR2 reads FYNNEI. Trimming shortened V by 4 bases and J by 4 bases, and 8 bases separated the two germline ends. The CDR3 length is 13 residues. As processed by the authors: Amplification with reference gene primers provided the estimates of nucleated cell counts. The table came from immunoSEQ multiplex PCR; TCRdb's copy has only in-frame clones and leaves some out. D and trimming were read from the DNA, whereas the V and J calls and clone size are those reported in that table. Among approximately 200,000 clones listed, around 80% were seen once. Patients of the Seattle cohort, enrolled during active infection, were followed longitudinally.

The chain employs TRBV2 and TRBJ1-5; the D is unclear. The sample taken for sequencing was peripheral blood. This TCR was sampled from a woman of 80 years or more with COVID-19, enrolled during active disease. The CDR3 region has the DNA TGTGCCAGCAGTGTTTTCCAAAATCAGCCCCAGCATTTT. Protein sequence: CASSVFQNQPQHF. Together with reference TRBV2 and TRBJ1-5, the CDR3 gives the full variable domain: EPEVTQTPSHQVTQMGQEVILRCVPISNHLYFYWYRQILGQKVEFLVSFYNNEISEKSEIFDDQFSVERPDGSNFTLKIRSTKLEDSAMYFCASSVFQNQPQHFGDGTRLSIL.